Listed below are T cell receptor beta chains from one sample, sequenced in a study of blood T cell repertoires in COVID-19. The repertoire was sequenced with immunoSEQ multiplex PCR; TCRdb's copy has only in-frame clones and lacks some. This sample has 70,000 to 75,000 clones, with 79% found just once. Sequences were obtained from peripheral blood. The receptors derive from a man in his 60s with active or convalescent COVID-19. Each CDR3 is given with its conserved first and last residue. A D gene is named only where the DNA matches it firmly. Clone sizes are given selectively: once, few, many, or a class where the clone is expanded.

D gene,clone size,J gene,V gene,CDR3 protein,CDR3 DNA
.,.,TRBJ2-1,TRBV28,CASTTIDPGYNEQFF,TGTGCCAGCACTACGATCGACCCAGGGTACAATGAGCAGTTCTTC
TRBD1,.,TRBJ2-3,TRBV6-5,CASSYLEGGPDTQYF,TGTGCCAGCAGTTATTTAGAAGGGGGCCCAGATACGCAGTATTTT
TRBD2,.,TRBJ2-1,TRBV28,CASSGGTSGDNEQFF,TGTGCCAGCAGCGGGGGGACTAGCGGGGACAATGAGCAGTTCTTC
TRBD2,.,TRBJ2-5,TRBV3-1/TRBV3-2,CASSQGGLRGGMETQYF,TGTGCCAGCAGCCAAGGCGGCTTGCGGGGGGGCATGGAGACCCAGTACTTC
.,.,TRBJ2-7,TRBV6-5,CASMTWGGEQYF,TGTGCCAGCATGACCTGGGGAGGCGAGCAGTACTTC
TRBD1,.,TRBJ2-1,TRBV6-6,CASTYNRDRGNEQFF,TGTGCCAGCACTTACAATAGGGACAGGGGGAATGAGCAGTTCTTC
TRBD1,.,TRBJ2-7,TRBV18,CASSPGTVLFSSYEQYF,TGTGCCAGCTCACCAGGGACAGTGCTTTTTAGCTCCTACGAGCAGTACTTC
TRBD1,.,TRBJ1-3,TRBV2,CASSLQGASGNTIYF,TGTGCCAGCAGCCTACAGGGGGCTTCGGGAAACACCATATATTTT
TRBD1,.,TRBJ1-6,TRBV4-3,CASSQQGAYNSPLHF,TGCGCCAGCAGCCAACAGGGGGCCTATAATTCACCCCTCCACTTT
.,.,TRBJ2-2,TRBV25-1,CASSELGLGAGSTGELFF,TGTGCCAGCAGTGAATTAGGTTTGGGTGCGGGGAGTACCGGGGAGCTGTTTTTT
.,.,TRBJ2-2,TRBV2,CASSMDSNTGELFF,TGTGCCAGCTCTATGGACAGCAACACCGGGGAGCTGTTTTTT
TRBD1,.,TRBJ1-6,TRBV18,CASSPFGQGESPLHF,TGTGCCAGCTCACCCTTTGGACAGGGAGAATCACCCCTCCACTTT
TRBD2,.,TRBJ2-1,TRBV11-2,CASSLAGGRYNEQFF,TGTGCCAGCAGCTTAGCGGGGGGGCGCTACAATGAGCAGTTCTTC
TRBD1,.,TRBJ1-2,TRBV7-2,CASSFDRVGGYTF,TGTGCCAGCAGCTTTGACAGGGTAGGGGGCTACACCTTC
TRBD1,.,TRBJ1-5,TRBV27,CASSLQGAGQPQHF,TGTGCCAGCAGTCTACAGGGGGCTGGGCAGCCCCAGCATTTT
.,.,TRBJ2-1,TRBV3-1/TRBV3-2,CASSQEPENEQFF,TGTGCCAGCAGCCAAGAACCAGAAAATGAGCAGTTCTTC
TRBD2,once,TRBJ2-1,TRBV28,CASSPGGEFYNEQFF,TGTGCCAGCAGTCCGGGGGGGGAATTTTACAATGAGCAGTTCTTC
.,.,TRBJ2-2,TRBV12-3/TRBV12-4,CASIPKNTGELFF,TGTGCCAGCATCCCTAAAAACACCGGGGAGCTGTTTTTT
TRBD2,few,TRBJ2-1,TRBV5-1,CASSKGGTSGGNEQFF,TGCGCCAGCAGCAAAGGAGGGACTAGCGGGGGGAACGAGCAGTTCTTC
TRBD1,once,TRBJ1-6,TRBV3-1/TRBV3-2,CASSRAGQGLNSPLHF,TGTGCCAGCAGCCGAGCGGGACAGGGGTTGAATTCACCCCTCCACTTT
TRBD2,.,TRBJ2-1,TRBV7-3,CASSSLSGGHNEQFF,TGTGCCAGCAGCTCCCTTAGCGGGGGGCACAATGAGCAGTTCTTC
.,.,TRBJ1-1,TRBV6-5,CASSSDMNTEAFF,TGTGCCAGCAGCTCAGACATGAACACTGAAGCTTTCTTT
TRBD2,.,TRBJ2-7,TRBV20-1,CSASSGSGGVYEQYF,TGCAGTGCTAGTTCGGGTAGCGGGGGTGTCTACGAGCAGTACTTC
.,.,TRBJ2-1,TRBV11-2,CASSLLAGLDDNEQFF,TGTGCCAGCAGCTTATTAGCCGGACTCGATGACAATGAGCAGTTCTTC
.,.,TRBJ1-2,TRBV5-1,CASSLGVGQGDGYTF,TGCGCCAGCAGCTTGGGGGTCGGCCAAGGGGATGGCTACACCTTC
TRBD1,.,TRBJ1-3,TRBV6-5,CASSPPGGNGNTIYF,TGTGCCAGCAGTCCACCAGGGGGGAATGGAAACACCATATATTTT
.,many,TRBJ1-5,TRBV19,CASSITPYSNQPQHF,TGTGCCAGTAGTATAACCCCCTATAGCAATCAGCCCCAGCATTTT
.,.,TRBJ2-2,TRBV19,CASTHSITNTGELFF,TGTGCCAGTACCCACAGTATAACGAACACCGGGGAGCTGTTTTTT
TRBD1,.,TRBJ2-2,TRBV7-6,CASSGQGFTGELFF,TGTGCCAGCAGCGGACAGGGGTTCACCGGGGAGCTGTTTTTT
TRBD1,few,TRBJ1-5,TRBV3-1/TRBV3-2,CASGRGHQPQHF,TGTGCCAGCGGCAGGGGGCATCAGCCCCAGCATTTT
.,.,TRBJ1-3,TRBV11-3,CASSYDRKDTIYF,TGTGCCAGCAGTTACGACAGGAAGGACACCATATATTTT
.,.,TRBJ1-4,TRBV5-1,CASRSLPDGLNEKLFF,TGCGCCAGCAGATCTCTTCCGGACGGACTTAATGAAAAACTGTTTTTT
.,once,TRBJ1-1,TRBV18,CASSPPLGTTEAFF,TGTGCCAGCTCACCCCCCCTCGGTACCACTGAAGCTTTCTTT
TRBD1,.,TRBJ2-2,TRBV9,CASSLEVYSQGVTGELFF,TGTGCCAGCAGCTTAGAAGTATATAGTCAGGGGGTGACCGGGGAGCTGTTTTTT
.,.,TRBJ1-5,TRBV11-2,CASSFGLGQPQHF,TGTGCCAGCAGCTTCGGACTTGGTCAGCCCCAGCATTTT
.,.,TRBJ1-3,TRBV30,CAWRQGAGNTIYF,TGTGCCTGGAGACAGGGTGCTGGAAACACCATATATTTT
.,.,TRBJ1-5,TRBV7-9,CASSRVGQGSNQPQHF,TGTGCCAGCAGCCGAGTTGGGCAGGGGAGCAATCAGCCCCAGCATTTT
.,.,TRBJ1-5,TRBV6-4,CASRLGGRNQPQHF,TGTGCCAGCAGACTTGGAGGACGGAATCAGCCCCAGCATTTT
TRBD2,.,TRBJ2-5,TRBV7-7,CASSDGGNPQETQYF,TGTGCCAGCAGCGACGGGGGGAACCCCCAAGAGACCCAGTACTTC
.,few,TRBJ2-7,TRBV3-1/TRBV3-2,CASSQDPGSYEQYF,TGTGCCAGCAGCCAAGATCCCGGGTCCTACGAGCAGTACTTC
.,.,TRBJ2-2,TRBV9,CASSALPDITGELFF,TGTGCCAGCAGCGCTCTCCCGGACATCACCGGGGAGCTGTTTTTT
TRBD1,few,TRBJ1-6,TRBV6-2/TRBV6-3,CASSPNSRDRRSPLHF,TGTGCCAGCAGTCCCAATTCCCGGGACAGGCGCTCACCCCTCCACTTT
TRBD2,.,TRBJ2-7,TRBV9,CASSVIATSGEQYF,TGTGCCAGCAGCGTAATAGCGACTAGCGGGGAGCAGTACTTC
.,.,TRBJ1-1,TRBV7-3,CASSFSQNTEAFF,TGTGCCAGCAGTTTTAGCCAGAACACTGAAGCTTTCTTT
.,.,TRBJ2-5,TRBV5-6,CASNPGQIQETQYF,TGTGCCAGCAACCCAGGACAAATTCAAGAGACCCAGTACTTC
TRBD2,.,TRBJ2-7,TRBV5-4,CASTPVPGRGGIEQYF,TGTGCCAGCACCCCAGTACCGGGACGGGGAGGGATCGAGCAGTACTTC
.,.,TRBJ1-1,TRBV19,CASRHRDMNTEAFF,TGTGCCAGTAGACACCGGGACATGAACACTGAAGCTTTCTTT
TRBD2,.,TRBJ2-5,TRBV5-4,CASSISGGGLWETQYF,TGTGCCAGCAGCATTAGCGGGGGAGGTCTTTGGGAGACCCAGTACTTC
.,.,TRBJ1-5,TRBV18,CASSPQAGVLQPQHF,TGTGCCAGCTCACCACAAGCAGGGGTCTTGCAGCCCCAGCATTTT